By share, the clone carrying this T cell receptor beta chain counts as medium-sized (0.01 to 0.1%). Its target is not known. The sample comes from a study of early T cells in non-severe SARS-CoV-2 infection. Study-wide results and caveats: Missing private and CD4 specificities, VDJdb matching favored anti-spike CD8 responses.

Unique molecular identifiers were attached to individual cDNA molecules. MiXCR, applied by TCRdb to the 5' RACE reads, yields one record per CDR3 protein. The table lists roughly 35,000 distinct CDR3 sequences, more than 6% of them singletons, with about 4% in the top ten. The CDR3 loop spans 14 amino acids. Trimming stripped 4 bases from V and 0 bases from J, with 9 bases between. The specimen sequenced was whole blood. V usage is TRBV12-3 or TRBV12-4 and J usage is TRBJ2-5, with D unclear. This clonotype originated in an adult who was a healthcare worker with PCR-confirmed SARS-CoV-2 infection or an uninfected control (not recorded which). In nucleotides, the CDR3 is TGTGCCAGCAGTTCCTCGACGTACCAAGAGACCCAGTACTTC. Translated: CASSSSTYQETQYF.